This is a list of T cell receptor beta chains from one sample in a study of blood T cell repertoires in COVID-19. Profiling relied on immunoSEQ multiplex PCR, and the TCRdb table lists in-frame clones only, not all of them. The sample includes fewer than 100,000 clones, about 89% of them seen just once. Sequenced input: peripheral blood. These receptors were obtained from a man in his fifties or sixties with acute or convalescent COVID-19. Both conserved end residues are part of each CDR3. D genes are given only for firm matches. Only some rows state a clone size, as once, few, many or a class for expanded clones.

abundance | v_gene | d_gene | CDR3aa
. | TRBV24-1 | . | CATSDPSSYEQYF
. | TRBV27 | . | CASSFQGPYEQYF
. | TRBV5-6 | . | CASSSAGTTYEQYF
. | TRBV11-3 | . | CASSARQSTGELFF
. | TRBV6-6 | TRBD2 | CASSSRTRYNEQFF
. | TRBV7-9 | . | CASSLISNTEAFF
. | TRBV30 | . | CACNGGANGNTIYF
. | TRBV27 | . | CASPGRGSSRVNNEQFF
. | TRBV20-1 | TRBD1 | CSASRQGSAGELFF
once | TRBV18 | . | CASSPLDSWEVGADTQYF
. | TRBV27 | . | CASGRPRTGTYEQYF
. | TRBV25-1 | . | CASSEGGAGNQPQHF
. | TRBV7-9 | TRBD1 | CASSSTGGQGAQYF
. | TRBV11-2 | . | CASSLDGVGGAFF
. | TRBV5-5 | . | CASSLVPGANEKLFF
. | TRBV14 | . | CASSQESSYNSPLHF
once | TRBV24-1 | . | CATSGGYGYTF
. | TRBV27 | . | CASRLQGEGEKLFF
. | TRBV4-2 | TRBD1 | CASSQGAGQGVVSQPQHF
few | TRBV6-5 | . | CASSYDRFQDIQYF
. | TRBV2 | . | CASSEGQGGIQYF
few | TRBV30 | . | CAWTKLGGGNNSPLHF
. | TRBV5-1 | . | CASSRLAGGSEKLFF
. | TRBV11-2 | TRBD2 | CASSLGLAITGELFF
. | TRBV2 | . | CASRSQQVSSGNTIYF
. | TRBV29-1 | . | CSVAPYTGELFF
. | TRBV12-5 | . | CASGLVLGSPYGNYGYTF
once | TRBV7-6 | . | CASSLGVGDSGANVLTF